This T cell receptor beta chain was sequenced for a study of T cell responses to AZD1222 COVID-19 vaccine. Study results and caveats: Targets within unmutated variant regions were reportedly found for nearly half of spike-specific TCRs.

CDR3 length: 13 amino acids. The ends were cut back, 4 bases at V and 6 bases at J, with 12 bases in the middle. Germline CDR1 and CDR2: SGHTA and FQGTGA. This table comes from immunoSEQ multiplex PCR, and its TCRdb copy is limited to in-frame clones, with some not included. The sample includes approximately 64,000 clones, about four fifths of them seen just once. In this sample, this clone turned up once. Antigen: not known. The chain recombines TRBV7-3 with TRBJ1-1; D uncertain. Material: peripheral blood, obtained on day 0 of AZD1222 vaccination. The receptor comes from an adult in good health. The CDR3 DNA reads TGTGCCAGCAGCTCCACATTTCTCGCTGAAGCTTTCTTT. This codes for CASSSTFLAEAFF.